This T cell receptor (beta chain) stems from a study of CD8+CD57+ T cells in acquired aplastic anemia. Study summary: On average, sorted CD4+ and CD8+ cells gave 3.2 ug of DNA. Study outcomes and limitations: CD8+ Simpson's diversity showed no significant patient-control difference. Some 29 CD8+ CDR3 sequences were shared between patients and controls.

In this sample, this clonotype turned up once. Its antigen is not known. Losses at the gene ends were 2 bases for V and 1 base for J; bases not matched to a gene: 1. CDR3 length: 13 amino acids. CDR1 and CDR2 (germline): DFQATT, SNEGSKA (reference sequence). Genomic DNA, serving as template, underwent TCR beta VDJ and CDR3 profiling. TCRdb independently ran MiXCR on the reads; one entry per CDR3 protein. The sample yields 150,000 to 200,000 distinct CDR3 sequences, around 65% seen once. This receptor was identified in a human donor with severe aplastic anemia or a healthy control (not recorded which). The gene calls are TRBV20-1 and TRBJ2-7; 8 bases match TRBD1. Material: sorted CD4+, CD8+, or CD8+CD57+ T cells (not recorded which) from PBMCs. DNA of the CDR3: TGCAGTGCTAGACAGGGGGCGTCCTACGAGCAGTACTTC. As protein: CSARQGASYEQYF.